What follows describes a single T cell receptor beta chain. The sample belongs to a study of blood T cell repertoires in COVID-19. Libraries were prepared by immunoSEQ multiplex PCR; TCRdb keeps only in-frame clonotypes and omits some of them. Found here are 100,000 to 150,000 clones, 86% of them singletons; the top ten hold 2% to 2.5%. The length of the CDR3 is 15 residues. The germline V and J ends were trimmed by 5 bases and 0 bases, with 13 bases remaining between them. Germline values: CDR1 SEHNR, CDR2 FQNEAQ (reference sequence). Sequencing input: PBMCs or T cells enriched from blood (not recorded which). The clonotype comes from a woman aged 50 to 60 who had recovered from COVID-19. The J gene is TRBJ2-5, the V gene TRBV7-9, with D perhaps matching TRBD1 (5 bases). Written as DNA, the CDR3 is TGTGCCAGCAGCCCCTGGACAAAGTACCAAGAGACCCAGTACTTC. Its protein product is CASSPWTKYQETQYF.